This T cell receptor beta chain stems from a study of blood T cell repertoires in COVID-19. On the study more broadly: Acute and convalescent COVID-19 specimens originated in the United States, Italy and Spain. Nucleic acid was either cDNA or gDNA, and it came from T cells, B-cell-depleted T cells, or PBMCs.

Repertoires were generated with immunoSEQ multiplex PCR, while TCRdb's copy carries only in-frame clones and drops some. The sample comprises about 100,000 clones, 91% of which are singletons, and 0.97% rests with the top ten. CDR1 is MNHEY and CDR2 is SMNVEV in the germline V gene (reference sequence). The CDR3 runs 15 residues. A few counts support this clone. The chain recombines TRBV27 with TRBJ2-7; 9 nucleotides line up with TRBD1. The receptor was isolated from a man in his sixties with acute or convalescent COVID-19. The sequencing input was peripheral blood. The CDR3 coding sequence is TGTGCCAGCGGTTTCAGGGACAGGGCTCCCTACGAGCAGTACGTC. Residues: CASGFRDRAPYEQYV.